These 25 T cell receptor beta chains originate from one sample sequenced in a study of shared clonotypes between healthy human individuals. Clones were read by immunoSEQ multiplex PCR, and TCRdb kept only the in-frame ones, dropping some. The sample records more than 2 million clones, approximately 95% being singletons. The specimen was naive CD4+ T cells sorted from blood. Subset defined: CD45RA+ positively selected. Receptor source: a man between 18 and 29 years old in good health.

The chain links TRBV5-1 to TRBJ2-1; D gene unclear. This CDR3 region has 15 residues. Germline loops: CDR1 SGHRS, CDR2 YFSETQ. V was clipped by 4 bases and J by 3 bases, with 14 bases between them. CDR3 in amino acids: CASSRAVESYNEQFF. Here the CDR3 DNA reads TGCGCCAGCAGCAGGGCCGTTGAGAGCTACAATGAGCAGTTCTTC.

Written as DNA, the CDR3 is TGTGCCAGCAGCTCTTACTGGGGGCCGAATCAGCCCCAGCATTTT. Its protein is CASSSYWGPNQPQHF. The genes are TRBV7-2 and TRBJ1-5, with D possibly matching TRBD1 (6 bases). V lost 4 bases and J 4 bases, leaving 14 bases between the germline ends. Germline V CDR1 and CDR2: SGHTA, FQGNSA. The CDR3 spans 15 residues.

The V gene is TRBV9, the J gene TRBJ1-3, with 8 bases that match TRBD1. The junction had 5 bases not matched to a gene; V was cut back by 0 bases and J by 6 bases. Germline CDR1 reads SGDLS; CDR2 reads YYNGEE. The CDR3 contains 15 residues. CDR3 residues: CASSVGQGNANTIYF. CDR3 DNA: TGTGCCAGCAGCGTAGGACAGGGGAACGCAAACACCATATATTTT. Drawing the rest from reference TRBV9 and TRBJ1-3, the complete variable domain is DSGVTQTPKHLITATGQRVTLRCSPRSGDLSVYWYQQSLDQGLQFLIQYYNGEERAKGNILERFSAQQFPDLHSELNLSSLELGDSALYFCASSVGQGNANTIYFGEGSWLTVV.

This clone was picked up one time. The identical CDR3 is also encoded by other nucleotide sequences in the sample. The V gene is TRBV5-1, the J gene TRBJ1-5; D unclear. From germline, CDR1 is SGHRS and CDR2 YFSETQ. The CDR3 length is 13 residues. The V and J ends lost 0 bases and 5 bases respectively, with 6 bases between them. The CDR3 sequence: CASSLGVDQPQHF. The CDR3 DNA reads TGCGCCAGCAGCTTGGGAGTTGATCAGCCCCAGCATTTT. The entire variable domain, with the rest obtained from reference TRBV5-1 and TRBJ1-5, is as follows: KAGVTQTPRYLIKTRGQQVTLSCSPISGHRSVSWYQQTPGQGLQFLFEYFSETQRNKGNFPGRFSGRQFSNSRSEMNVSTLELGDSALYLCASSLGVDQPQHFGDGTRLSIL.

This clone was seen once. This sequence joins TRBV19 and TRBJ1-3, with a tentative D call TRBD1 (5 bases). The V gene lost 3 bases and the J gene lost 0 bases, with 24 bases spanning the gap. Germline V gene lookup returns CDR1 LNHDA and CDR2 SQIVND (reference sequence). The CDR3 is 20 amino acids. The CDR3 sequence: CASSIRRDFVGLFSGNTIYF. The CDR3 coding sequence is TGTGCCAGTAGTATTCGCAGGGACTTCGTGGGGCTTTTCTCTGGAAACACCATATATTTT.

The gene calls are TRBV5-1 and TRBJ2-1; 7 bases line up with TRBD2. This CDR3 has 16 amino acids. Germline loops: CDR1 SGHRS, CDR2 YFSETQ. Trimming removed 3 bases from V and 2 bases from J; junction bases left unmatched: 8. CDR3 in DNA: TGCGCCAGCAGCTGGAGGGGAGGGACTACCTACAATGAGCAGTTCTTC. Protein: CASSWRGGTTYNEQFF.

This clone was seen just once. The chain links TRBV5-1 to TRBJ2-7; weak D call: TRBD2 (6 bases). The CDR3 consists of 15 residues. The V end was cut by 3 bases, the J end by 6 bases, with 19 bases between. Germline V gives CDR1 SGHRS, CDR2 YFSETQ. The CDR3 spells CASSYNHMTSPEQYF. In nucleotides, the CDR3 is TGCGCCAGCAGCTACAACCATATGACTAGTCCCGAGCAGTACTTC.

The chain uses TRBV7-2 and TRBJ2-1; 9 nucleotides match TRBD2. The germline V gene encodes CDR1 SGHTA and CDR2 FQGNSA. The CDR3 is 16 amino acids. J gave up 4 bases and V 3 bases, and 7 bases lay outside the gene matches. The CDR3 reads CASSFVATSGYNEQFF. DNA for the CDR3: TGTGCCAGCAGCTTCGTCGCGACTAGCGGTTACAATGAGCAGTTCTTC.

CDR3 DNA: TGTGCCAGCAGATACCGGGACTCTTCACCCCTCCACTTT. It specifies CASRYRDSSPLHF. The rearrangement links TRBV2 to TRBJ1-6; the D gene is possibly TRBD1 (5 bases). Germline CDR1 SNHLY, CDR2 FYNNEI. This CDR3 has 13 amino acids. V was cut by 6 bases and J by 9 bases, with 12 bases left in between.

Comment on this clone: Other DNA sequences within the sample encode an identical CDR3. This chain links TRBV9 with TRBJ2-2; TRBD2 agrees at 11 bases. CDR3 size: 16 residues. V gave up 2 bases and J gave up 4 bases; unmatched junction bases: 4. In germline, CDR1 is SGDLS, CDR2 YYNGEE. The chain's CDR3 is CASSVGTSGSTGELFF. The CDR3 DNA follows: TGTGCCAGCAGCGTGGGGACTAGCGGTTCCACCGGGGAGCTGTTTTTT.

This clone appeared a single time. The V and J genes are TRBV7-2 and TRBJ1-2; D not resolved. CDR3 size: 15 residues. Per the germline V gene, CDR1 is SGHTA and CDR2 is FQGNSA. Trimming removed 1 base at V and 2 bases at J, with 11 bases between. The CDR3 DNA reads TGTGCCAGCAGCTTAGAGGCCCGAATGAACTATGGCTACACCTTC. Translated: CASSLEARMNYGYTF. The whole variable domain, filled in from reference TRBV7-2 and TRBJ1-2, reads GAGVSQSPSNKVTEKGKDVELRCDPISGHTALYWYRQSLGQGLEFLIYFQGNSAPDKSGLPSDRFSAERTGGSVSTLTIQRTQQEDSAVYLCASSLEARMNYGYTFGSGTRLTVV.

This clone has a single count. The chain recombines TRBV7-2 with TRBJ1-2; 7 bases are a match to TRBD1. Unmatched junction bases numbered 6, after V lost 1 base and J lost 4 bases. CDR1 and CDR2 (germline): SGHTA, FQGNSA. This CDR3 contains 15 residues. CDR3 DNA: TGTGCCAGCAGCTTAGATAGACAGGGCCGCTATGGCTACACCTTC. It encodes CASSLDRQGRYGYTF.

This rearrangement joins TRBV6-1 to TRBJ1-1; no definite D call. The germline V and J ends were trimmed by 2 bases and 0 bases, with 7 bases remaining between them. This CDR3 is built from 14 residues. Germline values: CDR1 MNHNS, CDR2 SASEGT. CDR3 DNA: TGTGCCAGCAGTGAATTCGTAATGAACACTGAAGCTTTCTTT. It translates to CASSEFVMNTEAFF.

V usage is TRBV28 and J usage is TRBJ2-7; TRBD2 matches 8 bases. The length of the CDR3 is 15 residues. Trimming cost V 7 bases and J 2 bases; bases outside gene matches: 10. Germline loops: CDR1 MDHEN, CDR2 SYDVKM. The CDR3 DNA reads TGTGCCAGCACCGCGGGGGGTAGGATTACCTACGAGCAGTACTTC. Its protein is CASTAGGRITYEQYF.

The CDR3 protein is CASSYSAGEGYGYTF. The DNA of the CDR3 is TGTGCCAGCAGTTACTCAGCAGGGGAGGGCTATGGCTACACCTTC. The chain carries TRBV6-5 and TRBJ1-2; D may be TRBD1 (6 bases). Germline V gene data show CDR1 as MNHEY and CDR2 as SVGAGI. This CDR3 is built from 15 residues. The germline V and J ends were trimmed by 0 bases and 4 bases, with 12 bases remaining between them.

Comments on this clone: Other DNA sequences in this sample translate to the same CDR3. V and J are TRBV5-4 and TRBJ2-7; a possible D gene is TRBD2 (6 bases). V was trimmed by 0 bases and J by 0 bases, leaving 10 bases between them. CDR1 SGHNT and CDR2 YYREEE come from the germline V gene (reference sequence). The CDR3 is 15 amino acids. CDR3 region: CASSLGGAGSYEQYF. DNA for the CDR3: TGTGCCAGCAGCTTGGGCGGGGCGGGCTCCTACGAGCAGTACTTC. The full variable domain, rest sourced from reference TRBV5-4 and TRBJ2-7, is ETGVTQSPTHLIKTRGQQVTLRCSSQSGHNTVSWYQQALGQGPQFIFQYYREEENGRGNFPPRFSGLQFPNYSSELNVNALELDDSALYLCASSLGGAGSYEQYFGPGTRLTVT.

This clone was counted a single time. V usage is TRBV5-6 and J usage is TRBJ1-6; D might be TRBD1 (6 bases). The CDR3 sequence is 14 residues long. Looked up from germline, CDR1 is SGHDT and CDR2 is YYEEEE. Between the trimmed V and J ends, which lost 1 base and 10 bases, there was a span of 12 bases. CDR3 sequence reads: CASSLFGGQSPLHF. The DNA for the CDR3 is TGTGCCAGCAGCTTGTTTGGGGGGCAATCACCCCTCCACTTT. The entire variable domain, with the rest obtained from reference TRBV5-6 and TRBJ1-6, is as follows: DAGVTQSPTHLIKTRGQQVTLRCSPKSGHDTVSWYQQALGQGPQFIFQYYEEEERQRGNFPDRFSGHQFPNYSSELNVNALLLGDSALYLCASSLFGGQSPLHFGNGTRLTVT.

The CDR3 here is CASNGGNTEAFF. In nucleotides, the CDR3 is TGTGCCAGTAACGGGGGAAACACTGAAGCTTTCTTT. V gene TRBV19 combines with J gene TRBJ1-1; TRBD1 might be the D (5 bases). CDR1 LNHDA and CDR2 SQIVND come from the germline V gene (reference sequence). Trimming removed 7 bases from V and 2 bases from J, with 8 bases in between. The CDR3 consists of 12 residues.

Remarks on this clone: The junction shows a germline mismatch at one end, possibly a read error. The CDR3 protein is CASGGLYFHF. DNA of the CDR3: TGTGCTAGTGGGGGGTTATATTTTCACTTC. V is TRBV12-5 and J is TRBJ2-4; D uncertain. Germline V gene lookup returns CDR1 LGHNT and CDR2 FRNRAP. This CDR3 has 10 amino acids.

This clone was seen a few times. The same CDR3 is also encoded by other DNA sequences in this sample. The chain uses TRBV28 and TRBJ1-1; no reliable D call. The V and J ends lost 2 bases and 1 base respectively, with 2 bases between them. The CDR3 extends over 12 amino acids. The germline gives CDR1 MDHEN, CDR2 SYDVKM. CDR3 DNA: TGTGCCAGCAGTTTACGGAACACTGAAGCTTTCTTT. Protein sequence: CASSLRNTEAFF.

The CDR3 bases are TGCGCCAGCAGCCCACCCGGGACTAGAGGCTACACCTTC. The encoded protein is CASSPPGTRGYTF. The chain is built from TRBV5-1 and TRBJ1-2; TRBD1 is a possible D gene (5 bases). This CDR3 has 13 amino acids. Trimming pared 4 bases from V and 8 bases from J, leaving 15 bases between. In germline, CDR1 is SGHRS, CDR2 YFSETQ. Full variable domain (outside the CDR3, taken from reference TRBV5-1 and TRBJ1-2): KAGVTQTPRYLIKTRGQQVTLSCSPISGHRSVSWYQQTPGQGLQFLFEYFSETQRNKGNFPGRFSGRQFSNSRSEMNVSTLELGDSALYLCASSPPGTRGYTFGSGTRLTVV.

DNA of the CDR3: TGCGCCAGCAGCCAAGGGGGCCCTAATCAGCCCCAGCATTTT. Residues: CASSQGGPNQPQHF. The rearrangement joins TRBV5-1 to TRBJ1-5; 7 nucleotides line up with TRBD1. The J segment lost 4 bases and the V segment lost 4 bases, leaving 5 bases of the junction unmatched. The CDR3 covers 14 residues. Germline loops: CDR1 SGHRS, CDR2 YFSETQ.

The chain is built from TRBV9 and TRBJ2-7, with 9 bases matching TRBD2. V lost 0 bases to trimming and J lost 5 bases; unmatched junction nucleotides: 15. Germline CDR1 reads SGDLS; CDR2 reads YYNGEE. The CDR3 loop spans 18 amino acids. CDR3 DNA sequence: TGTGCCAGCAGCGTAGCCCCCCTTGCCGCTAGCGGGGAAAACGAGCAGTACTTC. This gives the protein CASSVAPLAASGENEQYF.

The gene calls are TRBV6-5 and TRBJ2-5; weak D call: TRBD2 (6 bases). CDR1 and CDR2 (germline): MNHEY, SVGAGI. Trimming cost V 5 bases and J 4 bases, with 14 bases left between them. This CDR3 contains 14 residues. The CDR3 loop reads CASSRRAGRETQYF. The DNA for the CDR3 is TGTGCCAGCAGTCGTCGGGCGGGGCGAGAGACCCAGTACTTC.

As DNA, the CDR3 is TGTGCCATCAGTGAGACTAGCAATGAGCAGTTCTTC. It is translated as CAISETSNEQFF. V gene TRBV10-3 combines with J gene TRBJ2-1; TRBD2 is a possible D gene (5 bases). Germline CDR1 and CDR2: ENHRY and SYGVKD. Trimming shortened V by 2 bases and J by 6 bases, and 5 bases separated the two germline ends. The CDR3 length is 12 residues.